These 27 T cell receptor beta chains were sequenced from one sample in a study of T cells in Graves' hyperthyroidism and ophthalmopathy. Amplified regions were TCR beta CDR3 sequences from RNA transcripts. RT-PCR in the first round (using the HTBI primer set) targeted the TCR CDR3. In TCRdb, the multiplex PCR reads were re-called with MiXCR into one record per CDR3 protein. The profile shows around 560,000 distinct CDR3 sequences, over 15% of them singletons. The sequencing sample was made of blood. The receptors here all came from a young woman with Graves' hyperthyroidism.

The rearrangement uses TRBV20-1 and TRBJ1-5; the D is unclear. V shed 5 bases and J shed 4 bases, with 12 bases lying between them. The germline V gene encodes CDR1 DFQATT and CDR2 SNEGSKA (reference sequence). This CDR3 region has 13 residues. The CDR3 bases are TGCAGTGCTTCGGATTTGTCGAATCAGCCCCAGCATTTT. It specifies CSASDLSNQPQHF.

The table lists this clonotype with a few counts. The chain carries TRBV2 and TRBJ2-1; D is possibly TRBD2 (6 bases). Trimming removed 4 bases from V and 4 bases from J, with 14 bases in between. Germline CDR1 and CDR2: SNHLY and FYNNEI. The CDR3 extends over 15 amino acids. CDR3 sequence (DNA): TGTGCCAGCAGTGCCCGCGGCGGGGATTACAATGAGCAGTTCTTC. This codes for CASSARGGDYNEQFF.

This clonotype was seen at least ten times. J is TRBJ1-1 and V is TRBV3-1; D perhaps matches TRBD1 (6 bases). V lost 8 bases to trimming and J lost 1 base, with 17 bases between them. In germline, CDR1 is LGHDT, CDR2 YNNKEL (reference sequence). This CDR3 is 15 amino acids long. The CDR3 DNA reads as TGTGCCAGCGGCCGGGGGGTGACAGGGAACACTGAAGCTTTCTTT. This translates into CASGRGVTGNTEAFF.

This clonotype was counted ten times or more. The chain has TRBV11-2 and TRBJ2-3; the D is unclear. The length of the CDR3 is 12 residues. CDR1 is SGHAT, CDR2 FQNNGV, per germline. Trimming took 8 bases from V and 2 from J, leaving 8 bases between them. The CDR3 bases are TGTGCCAGCGTTCAATACACAGATACGCAGTATTTT. As protein: CASVQYTDTQYF.

In its sample, this clonotype was seen many times. The genes are TRBV29-1 and TRBJ2-1, with 7 bases aligning to TRBD2. CDR1 is SQVTM and CDR2 is ANQGSEA in the germline V gene. This CDR3 has 17 amino acids. J lost 0 bases, V lost 1 base, and 9 bases had no gene match. CDR3 bases: TGCAGCGTTGAAGCTTTTATTAGGACTAGCTCCTACAATGAGCAGTTCTTC. Translation gives CSVEAFIRTSSYNEQFF.

The rearrangement uses TRBV7-2 and TRBJ2-1, with 10 positions matching TRBD2. This CDR3 is 14 amino acids long. The J segment lost 8 bases and the V segment lost 4 bases, leaving 5 bases of the junction unmatched. Looked up from germline, CDR1 is SGHTA and CDR2 is FQGNSA. The CDR3 sequence is CASSSLAGVYEQFF. CDR3 sequence (DNA): TGTGCCAGCAGCTCGCTAGCGGGAGTCTATGAGCAGTTCTTC.

This clonotype occurred many times. The chain has TRBV2 and TRBJ2-1; 13 nucleotides match TRBD2. Germline assignment: CDR1 SNHLY and CDR2 FYNNEI. The length of the CDR3 is 19 residues. The J segment lost 0 bases and the V segment lost 2 bases, leaving 7 bases of the junction unmatched. CDR3 residues: CASSESGTSGVSSYNEQFF. The CDR3 coding sequence is TGTGCCAGCAGTGAATCGGGGACTAGCGGGGTAAGCTCCTACAATGAGCAGTTCTTC. The full variable domain, in which reference TRBV2 and TRBJ2-1 provide the parts outside the CDR3, is EPEVTQTPSHQVTQMGQEVILRCVPISNHLYFYWYRQILGQKVEFLVSFYNNEISEKSEIFDDQFSVERPDGSNFTLKIRSTKLEDSAMYFCASSESGTSGVSSYNEQFFGPGTRLTVL.

The chain has TRBV6-1 and TRBJ1-5, with TRBD1 matching over 7 bases. CDR3 length equals 16 residues. Germline CDR1 reads MNHNS; CDR2 reads SASEGT. V lost 6 bases, J lost 0 bases, and 8 bases stayed unmatched. The CDR3 DNA follows: TGTGCCAGCAGCCTTCGACAGGGAGGTAGCAATCAGCCCCAGCATTTT. Encoded protein: CASSLRQGGSNQPQHF.

This clonotype was detected ten times or more. V and J are TRBV3-1 and TRBJ1-4; D is possibly TRBD1 (6 bases). Trimming removed 4 bases at V and 8 bases at J, with 11 bases between. Germline V CDR1 and CDR2: LGHDT, YNNKEL (reference sequence). This CDR3 is built from 13 residues. CDR3 region: CASSPGGPEKLFF. The CDR3 nucleotides are TGTGCCAGCAGCCCCGGGGGCCCCGAAAAACTGTTTTTT.

This sequence joins TRBV15 and TRBJ2-2; unclear D gene. V lost 4 bases, J lost 4 bases, and 4 bases lay in between. The germline V gene encodes CDR1 LNHNV and CDR2 YYDKDF (reference sequence). This CDR3 comprises 12 residues. In DNA form, the CDR3 reads TGTGCCACCAGCACGGCCACCGGGGAGCTGTTTTTT. Amino acid sequence: CATSTATGELFF.

In this sample, this clonotype turned up many times. This chain joins TRBV3-1 and TRBJ2-3; TRBD1 matches 7 bases. The germline V gene encodes CDR1 LGHDT and CDR2 YNNKEL (reference sequence). V shed 0 bases and J 6 bases; nucleotides not matched to a gene: 6. This CDR3 region has 15 residues. CDR3 in amino acids: CASSQEITGADTQYF. CDR3 sequence (DNA): TGTGCCAGCAGCCAAGAAATAACAGGGGCGGATACGCAGTATTTT.

This clonotype was recorded at least ten times. The V and J genes are TRBV3-1 and TRBJ1-1; D is unresolved. The V and J ends lost 1 base and 10 bases respectively, with 19 bases between them. The CDR3 has 15 amino acids. Germline CDR1 reads LGHDT; CDR2 reads YNNKEL (reference sequence). CDR3 coding DNA: TGTGCCAGCAGCCAAGCGGTCAGCCCAATCAAGGGAGCTTTCTTT. It encodes CASSQAVSPIKGAFF.

Comments on this clonotype: This sequence may be a read error, since a much larger clone differs from it by one base. The J gene is TRBJ2-2, the V gene TRBV29-1; D is unclear. The J call is doubtful: the DNA matches TRBJ1-1 better. The germline V gene encodes CDR1 SQVTM and CDR2 ANQGSEA. CDR3 length: 15 amino acids. The CDR3 DNA follows: TGCAGCGTTGAGGGGTTGGAGGGCTTGAACACTGGAGCTTTCTTT. Residues: CSVEGLEGLNTGAFF.

About this clonotype itself: This sequence may be a read error, since a much larger clone differs from it by one base. The rearrangement joins TRBV20-1 to TRBJ2-3, with D uncertain. The CDR3 covers 14 residues. Looked up from germline, CDR1 is DFQATT and CDR2 is SNEGSKA (reference sequence). Trimming took off 6 bases at V and 1 base at J, with 14 bases between the two ends. CDR3 residues: CSAIVGLGTDTQYF. The CDR3, as DNA: TGCAGTGCAATAGTGGGCTTGGGCACAGATACGCAGTATTTT.

This clonotype has ten or more counts. J is TRBJ2-7 and V is TRBV18; 11 nucleotides align to TRBD2. Trimming cost V 2 bases and J 6 bases; bases outside gene matches: 12. From germline, CDR1 is KGHSH and CDR2 LQKENI. This CDR3 is built from 17 residues. The CDR3 sequence: CASSPKGGGLADFEQYF. CDR3 in DNA: TGTGCCAGCTCACCAAAAGGGGGGGGACTAGCGGACTTCGAGCAGTACTTC.

The sample holds a few counts of this clonotype. This chain uses TRBV6-2 or TRBV6-3 with TRBJ2-5, with 7 bases identical to TRBD1. Germline lookup yields CDR1 MNHEY and CDR2 SVGEGT. The J segment lost 1 base and the V segment lost 0 bases, leaving 11 bases of the junction unmatched. The CDR3 length is 18 residues. CDR3 bases: TGTGCCAGCAGTTACTCAACCTTGACAGGGACCAGCCAAGAGACCCAGTACTTC. Residues: CASSYSTLTGTSQETQYF.

The chain carries TRBV5-6 and TRBJ1-4, with 7 bases that match TRBD1. With 3 bases clipped from V and 8 bases from J, the junction kept 10 bases outside the gene matches. This CDR3 region has 15 residues. Looked up from germline, CDR1 is SGHDT and CDR2 is YYEEEE. In DNA form, the CDR3 reads TGTGCCAGCAGCTCCCCGCGGCGACAGGGCGAAAAACTGTTTTTT. Translating gives CASSSPRRQGEKLFF.

This clonotype was recorded many times. This chain joins TRBV3-1 and TRBJ2-3, with D tentatively TRBD2 (7 bases). CDR1 and CDR2 from the germline V gene are LGHDT and YNNKEL (reference sequence). This CDR3 contains 19 residues. V dropped 0 bases and J dropped 0 bases, with 19 bases sitting between them. In DNA, the CDR3 is TGTGCCAGCAGCCAAGATTGGGGGCCAGCGGGACATAGCACAGATACGCAGTATTTT. This codes for CASSQDWGPAGHSTDTQYF.

This clonotype turned up a few times. The chain has TRBV7-2 and TRBJ1-2; the match to TRBD1 covers 8 bases. The V gene end was trimmed by 5 bases and the J gene end by 6 bases; junction bases not matched to a gene: 8. Germline CDR1 and CDR2: SGHTA and FQGNSA. The CDR3 is made up of 14 amino acids. CDR3 protein: CASSRGQAFHGYTF. The DNA for the CDR3 is TGTGCCAGCAGCCGGGGACAGGCGTTCCATGGCTACACCTTC. The full variable domain, in which reference TRBV7-2 and TRBJ1-2 provide the parts outside the CDR3, is GAGVSQSPSNKVTEKGKDVELRCDPISGHTALYWYRQSLGQGLEFLIYFQGNSAPDKSGLPSDRFSAERTGGSVSTLTIQRTQQEDSAVYLCASSRGQAFHGYTFGSGTRLTVV.

V gene TRBV7-9 combines with J gene TRBJ2-5, with D unresolved. V was trimmed by 1 base and J by 2 bases, leaving 11 bases between them. Germline V lookup: CDR1 SEHNR, CDR2 FQNEAQ (reference sequence). This CDR3 spans 15 amino acids. CDR3 DNA sequence: TGTGCCAGCAGCTTAGGGGGAATGAGGCAAGAGACCCAGTACTTC. Translation: CASSLGGMRQETQYF.

This clonotype occurred many times. The chain recombines TRBV12-3 or TRBV12-4 with TRBJ1-1; D not certain. CDR3 length: 16 residues. The V gene lost 6 bases and the J gene lost 0 bases, with 17 bases spanning the gap. CDR3 sequence (DNA): TGTGCCAGCAGCTTGTTCCGCCCAGGCCTGAACACTGAAGCTTTCTTT. Residues: CASSLFRPGLNTEAFF.

This clonotype was found a few times. V is TRBV12-3 or TRBV12-4 and J is TRBJ2-7; TRBD1 matches 7 bases. This CDR3 contains 14 residues. Trimming removed 2 bases from V and 6 bases from J; junction bases left unmatched: 7. CDR3 sequence reads: CASSLRGGPLEQYF. CDR3 nucleotide sequence: TGTGCCAGCAGTTTACGAGGGGGCCCCCTCGAGCAGTACTTC.

This clonotype has ten or more counts. The chain recombines TRBV6-6 with TRBJ2-5; D is ambiguous. Germline CDR1 is MNHNY and CDR2 is SVGAGI (reference sequence). The length of the CDR3 is 14 residues. The ends were cut back, 2 bases at V and 2 bases at J, with 9 bases in the middle. Here the CDR3 reads CASSYTTVQETQYF. As DNA, the CDR3 is TGTGCCAGCAGTTACACAACAGTGCAAGAGACCCAGTACTTC.

The chain uses TRBV28 and TRBJ2-1; D not certain. This CDR3 comprises 14 residues. From germline, CDR1 is MDHEN and CDR2 SYDVKM. With 6 bases removed from V and 10 bases from J, the gap between germline ends came to 19 bases. The CDR3 coding sequence is TGTGCCAGCAGCCCGTCAGGATACATCTACGAGCAGTTCTTC. Its protein product is CASSPSGYIYEQFF.

There are a few counts of this clonotype. The gene calls are TRBV7-2 and TRBJ2-5; TRBD1 matches at 8 bases. Germline V gives CDR1 SGHTA, CDR2 FQGNSA. The CDR3 runs 14 residues. After removal of 5 bases from V and 10 bases from J, the junction contained 12 bases not matched to a gene. The CDR3 spells CASSKDRARGFQYF. Written as DNA, the CDR3 is TGTGCCAGCAGCAAGGACAGGGCACGTGGGTTCCAGTACTTC. The variable domain in full, with the rest retrieved from reference TRBV7-2 and TRBJ2-5, is GAGVSQSPSNKVTEKGKDVELRCDPISGHTALYWYRQSLGQGLEFLIYFQGNSAPDKSGLPSDRFSAERTGGSVSTLTIQRTQQEDSAVYLCASSKDRARGFQYFGPGTRLLVL.

This CDR3 reads CASSSEAGARETQYF. The CDR3 coding sequence is TGTGCCAGCAGTTCCGAGGCGGGGGCGCGGGAGACCCAGTACTTC. The rearrangement joins TRBV7-9 to TRBJ2-5; maybe TRBD2 (7 bases). Trimming pared 6 bases from V and 5 bases from J, leaving 19 bases between. CDR3 size: 15 residues. CDR1 is SEHNR, CDR2 FQNEAQ, per germline (reference sequence).

The sample holds a few counts of this clonotype. The chain is built from TRBV19 and TRBJ1-4; no firm D call. There are 15 residues in the CDR3. The germline V gene encodes CDR1 LNHDA and CDR2 SQIVND (reference sequence). The germline V and J ends were trimmed by 2 bases and 8 bases, with 15 bases remaining between them. DNA for the CDR3: TGTGCCAGTAGTATATTGTCACGCACGGGGGAAAAACTGTTTTTT. This gives the protein CASSILSRTGEKLFF.